The rows below give T cell receptor beta chains drawn from one sample of a study of blood T cell repertoires in COVID-19. Profiled with immunoSEQ multiplex PCR; TCRdb holds only in-frame clones, not every one. Of roughly 100,000 clones listed, about 91% are singletons. The sequenced sample consisted of peripheral blood. These receptor sequences come from a human donor in a cohort sampled during active COVID-19. CDR3s include the opening cysteine and the closing phenylalanine or tryptophan. D genes are given only for firm matches. Rows may omit the clone size; those that give it use once, few, many or a size class.

j_call d_call v_call clone_size cdr3_aa cdr3_nt
TRBJ1-1 NA TRBV3-1/TRBV3-2 NA CASSQLTGVEAFF TGTGCCAGCAGCCAACTCACAGGAGTTGAAGCTTTCTTT
TRBJ1-3 NA TRBV7-3 NA CASSLTGPLGGNTIYF TGTGCCAGCAGCTTAACGGGCCCCCTGGGTGGAAACACCATATATTTT
TRBJ2-1 NA TRBV6-5 NA CATLGNRENGEQFF TGTGCCACCCTAGGGAACAGGGAAAATGGTGAGCAGTTCTTC
TRBJ2-7 TRBD1 TRBV6-5 NA CASSNRGQAHYEQYF TGTGCCAGCAGCAACAGAGGACAGGCTCACTACGAGCAGTACTTC
TRBJ1-1 TRBD1 TRBV3-1/TRBV3-2 once CASGRTGRTEAFF TGTGCCAGCGGTCGGACAGGTCGTACTGAAGCTTTCTTT
TRBJ2-3 NA TRBV7-2 NA CASRRVGTQYF TGTGCCAGCAGGAGAGTTGGTACGCAGTATTTT
TRBJ2-3 NA TRBV7-2 once CASSLESRADTQYF TGTGCCAGCAGCTTAGAATCGAGGGCAGATACGCAGTATTTT
TRBJ1-2 NA TRBV5-1 NA CASSSPITNGDYGYTF TGCGCCAGCAGCTCTCCTATAACAAACGGGGACTATGGCTACACCTTC
TRBJ2-5 TRBD2 TRBV5-4 NA CASSSGLAGNQETQYF TGTGCCAGCAGCTCTGGACTAGCGGGCAACCAAGAGACCCAGTACTTC
TRBJ1-2 NA TRBV2 NA CASSDRGSNYGYTF TGTGCCAGCAGTGACAGAGGCTCTAACTATGGCTACACCTTC
TRBJ2-7 NA TRBV7-9 few CASSLWRQPNEQYF TGTGCCAGCAGCTTATGGAGACAGCCAAACGAGCAGTACTTC
TRBJ1-2 NA TRBV9 NA CASSPRGRVDGYTF TGTGCCAGCAGCCCTCGGGGAAGGGTGGATGGCTACACCTTC
TRBJ2-1 TRBD2 TRBV15 once CATSRTSGGHNEQFF TGTGCCACCAGCAGGACTAGCGGGGGTCACAATGAGCAGTTCTTC
TRBJ2-1 NA TRBV27 NA CASSSAGLSSYNEQFF TGTGCCAGCAGTTCGGCGGGGTTAAGCTCCTACAATGAGCAGTTCTTC
TRBJ2-5 TRBD1 TRBV18 NA CASSRQGGTETQYF TGTGCCAGCTCACGACAGGGGGGGACAGAGACCCAGTACTTC
TRBJ2-7 NA TRBV15 NA CATSRAGAGAAYEQYF TGTGCCACCAGCAGAGCGGGAGCCGGGGCTGCTTACGAGCAGTACTTC
TRBJ2-7 NA TRBV12-3/TRBV12-4 once CASSSGFEQYF TGTGCCAGCAGTTCAGGGTTCGAGCAGTACTTC
TRBJ1-5 NA TRBV7-2 NA CASSLGDTRNQPQHF TGTGCCAGCAGCTTAGGTGACACCCGCAATCAGCCCCAGCATTTT
TRBJ1-2 NA TRBV15 NA CATSRSQGLGGYTF TGTGCCACCAGCAGAAGCCAGGGGCTAGGTGGCTACACCTTC
TRBJ2-7 TRBD2 TRBV28 NA CASSPPSGAYEQYF TGTGCCAGCAGTCCGCCTAGCGGGGCCTACGAGCAGTACTTC
TRBJ2-7 TRBD1 TRBV28 NA CASSSTWGQGRQEQYF TGTGCCAGCAGTTCAACCTGGGGACAGGGCCGTCAGGAGCAGTACTTC
TRBJ2-3 NA TRBV3-1/TRBV3-2 NA CASSFRGTQYF TGTGCCAGCAGCTTCCGGGGTACGCAGTATTTT
TRBJ2-1 TRBD2 TRBV4-1 NA CASSPQLGGGSYNEQFF TGCGCCAGCAGCCCACAGCTAGGCGGGGGGAGCTACAATGAGCAGTTCTTC
TRBJ1-2 NA TRBV7-9 NA CASSSPARRRLSNYGYTF TGTGCCAGCAGCTCTCCGGCCCGACGCCGACTCTCTAACTATGGCTACACCTTC
TRBJ2-3 TRBD2 TRBV7-2 NA CASSLRAARGADTQYF TGTGCCAGCAGCTTACGAGCGGCCCGGGGGGCAGATACGCAGTATTTT
TRBJ1-4 NA TRBV6-5 NA CASSRPQTGEKLFF TGTGCCAGCAGTCGGCCCCAGACGGGTGAAAAACTGTTTTTT
TRBJ1-3 NA TRBV19 NA CASTNSLTGISGNTIYF TGTGCCAGTACCAACTCCCTGACAGGTATCTCTGGAAACACCATATATTTT
TRBJ2-7 TRBD2 TRBV14 once CASSVAGGPFEQYF TGTGCCAGCAGCGTAGCGGGAGGTCCTTTCGAGCAGTACTTC
TRBJ1-6 NA TRBV27 once CASSLSVLSYNSPLHF TGTGCCAGCAGTTTATCGGTACTCTCCTATAATTCACCCCTCCACTTT
TRBJ1-3 NA TRBV5-6 NA CASSPQGGNTIYF TGTGCCAGCAGCCCCCAGGGGGGAAACACCATATATTTT
TRBJ2-7 TRBD1 TRBV28 NA CASRRDSFFYEQYF TGTGCCAGCAGAAGGGACAGCTTTTTCTACGAGCAGTACTTC
TRBJ1-1 NA TRBV7-9 NA CASSLADPRDTEAFF TGTGCCAGCAGCTTAGCCGACCCCAGGGACACTGAAGCTTTCTTT
TRBJ1-4 TRBD1 TRBV19 NA CASSSPRGIEEKLFF TGTGCCAGTAGTTCCCCCAGGGGGATCGAAGAAAAACTGTTTTTT
TRBJ1-5 NA TRBV19 few CASSTGYNQPQHF TGTGCCAGTAGTACAGGGTATAATCAGCCCCAGCATTTT
TRBJ1-6 TRBD1 TRBV6-4 NA CASSELTGSGSPLHF TGTGCCAGCAGTGAACTGACAGGGTCTGGTTCACCCCTCCACTTT